This is a list of T cell receptor beta chains from one sample in a study of human T cells and chemical hapten exposure. Using its own MiXCR run on the RACE reads, TCRdb lists one record per CDR3 protein. The sample includes 75,000 to 100,000 distinct CDR3 sequences, roughly 10% of them seen just once. Sequencing was performed on whole blood, taken in connection with sensitization to the hapten diphenylcyclopropenone (DPC). These receptors originate from a woman aged 55 to 70 with alopecia areata. Some clones in this sample may be carry-over from other donors' samples. Both conserved end residues are part of each CDR3. D genes are given only for firm matches. Where a row states a size, it is once, few, many or the class of an expanded clone; other rows omit it.

cdr3_nt: TGTGCCAGCAGCCCACGGACGGGGGGCCTGAAGGACACAGATACGCAGTATTTT
cdr3_aa: CASSPRTGGLKDTDTQYF
d_call: -
v_call: TRBV7-3
clone_size: many
j_call: TRBJ2-3

cdr3_nt: TGTGCCAGCAGCTCAAGCTCCCATCATTTT
cdr3_aa: CASSSSSHHF
d_call: -
v_call: TRBV7-9
clone_size: -
j_call: TRBJ1-3

cdr3_nt: TGTGCCAGCTCACCAACCCAACTCACAGATACGCAGTATTTT
cdr3_aa: CASSPTQLTDTQYF
d_call: -
v_call: TRBV18
clone_size: -
j_call: TRBJ2-3

cdr3_nt: TGTGCCAGCAGTTCCCTAGCGGGGGGTTCGTACGAGCAGTACTTC
cdr3_aa: CASSSLAGGSYEQYF
d_call: TRBD2
v_call: TRBV6-5
clone_size: many
j_call: TRBJ2-7

cdr3_nt: TGTGCCAGCAGCTTGATCCCGGACTCTGAAGCTTTCTTT
cdr3_aa: CASSLIPDSEAFF
d_call: -
v_call: TRBV11-1
clone_size: -
j_call: TRBJ1-1

cdr3_nt: TGCGCCAGCAGTGAGCTGAAAACCTACGAGCAGTACTTC
cdr3_aa: CASSELKTYEQYF
d_call: -
v_call: TRBV10-2
clone_size: many
j_call: TRBJ2-7

cdr3_nt: TGTGCCAGCAGTTTCACAGGGAATTATGGCTACACCTTC
cdr3_aa: CASSFTGNYGYTF
d_call: -
v_call: TRBV6-5
clone_size: few
j_call: TRBJ1-2

cdr3_nt: TGCAGTGCGTTGGGACAGCCCGATCAGCCCCAGCATTTT
cdr3_aa: CSALGQPDQPQHF
d_call: TRBD1
v_call: TRBV20-1
clone_size: few
j_call: TRBJ1-5

cdr3_nt: TGTGCCAGCAGTCCATTAGGGGGGGATAATAGGAATGAGCAGTTCTTC
cdr3_aa: CASSPLGGDNRNEQFF
d_call: -
v_call: TRBV2
clone_size: many
j_call: TRBJ2-1

cdr3_nt: TGTGCCAGCAGCTTAGTACAGGGAAATGCAGATACGCAGTATTTT
cdr3_aa: CASSLVQGNADTQYF
d_call: -
v_call: TRBV7-9
clone_size: -
j_call: TRBJ2-3

cdr3_nt: TGTGCCAGCAGCTCGAGGACCAGCTCCGACAAAGCTTTCTTT
cdr3_aa: CASSSRTSSDKAFF
d_call: -
v_call: TRBV7-8
clone_size: few
j_call: TRBJ1-1

cdr3_nt: TGTGCCAGCAGTGATGGGGATAGCGGGACCGGGGAGCTGTTTTTT
cdr3_aa: CASSDGDSGTGELFF
d_call: TRBD2
v_call: TRBV2
clone_size: -
j_call: TRBJ2-2

cdr3_nt: TGTGCCAGCATTGGGACCTTCGACTCCTACGAGCAGTACTTC
cdr3_aa: CASIGTFDSYEQYF
d_call: -
v_call: TRBV2
clone_size: -
j_call: TRBJ2-7

cdr3_nt: TGTGCCAGCAGTTACTCCGAGGGGAGCGAGCAGTACTTC
cdr3_aa: CASSYSEGSEQYF
d_call: -
v_call: TRBV6-5
clone_size: few
j_call: TRBJ2-7

cdr3_nt: TGTGCCAGCAGCTTAGAGGGCAGATCAGATACGCAGTATTTT
cdr3_aa: CASSLEGRSDTQYF
d_call: -
v_call: TRBV7-8
clone_size: many
j_call: TRBJ2-3

cdr3_nt: TGCGCCAGCAGCACTGGACAGGGGGCGAGTACTAACTATGGCTACACCTTC
cdr3_aa: CASSTGQGASTNYGYTF
d_call: TRBD1
v_call: TRBV5-1
clone_size: -
j_call: TRBJ1-2

cdr3_nt: TGCAGCGTTGACCAGGACTATGGCTACACCTTC
cdr3_aa: CSVDQDYGYTF
d_call: -
v_call: TRBV29-1
clone_size: -
j_call: TRBJ1-2

cdr3_nt: TGTGCCAGCTCACCAGCCAGGGTGGTTGGTGAAGGAGCTTTCTTT
cdr3_aa: CASSPARVVGEGAFF
d_call: -
v_call: TRBV18
clone_size: many
j_call: TRBJ1-1

cdr3_nt: TGTGCCAGCAGTTTCGACGGTTATAACTATGGCTACACCTTC
cdr3_aa: CASSFDGYNYGYTF
d_call: -
v_call: TRBV12-3/TRBV12-4
clone_size: few
j_call: TRBJ1-2

cdr3_nt: TGTGCCAGCAGCTTGTTGCAGGGAGAGGACGAGCAGTACTTC
cdr3_aa: CASSLLQGEDEQYF
d_call: -
v_call: TRBV5-5
clone_size: many
j_call: TRBJ2-7

cdr3_nt: TGTGCCAGCAGTTACTCCCAGGGGTTTTCCTACGAGCAGTACTTC
cdr3_aa: CASSYSQGFSYEQYF
d_call: -
v_call: TRBV6-5
clone_size: few
j_call: TRBJ2-7

cdr3_nt: TGTGCCAGCAGTCCTTCCCCAGGGGGCAATGAGCAGTTCTTC
cdr3_aa: CASSPSPGGNEQFF
d_call: TRBD1
v_call: TRBV27
clone_size: many
j_call: TRBJ2-1